This entry lists 3 T cell receptor beta chains sequenced from one sample in a study of PD-1 blockade in mismatch repair-deficient tumors. The repertoire was sequenced with immunoSEQ multiplex PCR; TCRdb's copy has only in-frame clones and lacks some. The sample yields about 16,000 clones, less than 90% seen once. The sequencing here drew on PBMCs, taken before pembrolizumab treatment. Receptors originate from an adult with mismatch repair-deficient cancer.

The chain combines TRBV5-3 with TRBJ2-7; D gene uncertain. TRBV5-3 is placed among ORFs of uncertain function. The CDR3 consists of 16 residues. Deletions cut 4 bases from V and 2 bases from J, with 19 bases between. DNA for the CDR3: TGTGCCAGAAGCCTGCGTGGAGTAGCTTCCGCCTACGAGCAGTACTTC. It specifies CARSLRGVASAYEQYF.

This chain links TRBV4-1 with TRBJ2-1, with TRBD2 identical over 11 bases. Germline CDR1 is MGHRA and CDR2 is YSYEKL. The CDR3 runs to 16 residues. Trimming at V came to 2 bases and at J to 5 bases, leaving 5 bases not matched to a gene. CDR3 nucleotide sequence: TGCGCCAGCAGCCAACAACTAGCGGGAGTTCACAATGAGCAGTTCTTC. As protein: CASSQQLAGVHNEQFF.

This rearrangement joins TRBV11-2 to TRBJ2-5, with no clear D. Trimming pared 3 bases from V and 5 bases from J, leaving 10 bases between. Germline V gene sequence: CDR1 SGHAT, CDR2 FQNNGV. The CDR3 totals 13 residues. The DNA for the CDR3 is TGTGCCAGCAGCTTTCCTCGGGCCGAGACCCAGTACTTC. It specifies CASSFPRAETQYF.